This TCR beta chain was recovered during a study of OX40 agonist ivuxolimab in advanced cancers. Overall study context: Dose-escalation patients' cancers were hepatocellular carcinoma, melanoma, renal cell or head and neck cancer. At about 82% male, the cohort had a mean age of about 60 years, ranging from 23 to 79.

People who had autoimmune disease history or systemic immunosuppression were excluded. The CDR3 has 16 residues. Per germline, CDR1 MNHEY and CDR2 SVGAGI. V lost 0 bases, J lost 5 bases, and 4 bases stayed unmatched. In regard to this clone: The antigen is undetermined.

Study observations and caveats: CD8+ T cells (on average) carried more expanded clones than CD4+ T cells.

Profiled with immunoSEQ multiplex PCR; TCRdb holds only in-frame clones, not every one. The sample has 30,000 or so clones; roughly 80% are singletons. This receptor was obtained from an adult with an advanced solid tumor such as melanoma, head and neck, liver or kidney cancer. The chain links TRBV6-5 to TRBJ2-3; 11 bases fit TRBD2. The sample consisted of CD4+ or CD8+ T cells sorted from blood, taken in a trial of the OX40 agonist ivuxolimab. The CDR3 DNA reads as TGTGCCAGCAGTTACTCCCTAGCGGGAGGACTAGATACGCAGTATTTT. This translates into CASSYSLAGGLDTQYF.